The rows below give T cell receptor beta chains drawn from one sample of a study of identical twins. One entry per CDR3 protein results from TCRdb running MiXCR on the 5' RACE reads. Of 520,000 or so distinct CDR3 sequences in the sample, approximately 22% are singletons; the top ten hold around 1%. The sample also formed part of further work on T cells expressing NK-cell markers.

The sample comprised CD4+ T cells sorted from blood. Receptors originate from a woman aged 18-29 years in good health. Both conserved end residues are trimmed from each CDR3. Clone size, where shown, is once, few, many, or a class for clones that have expanded.

v_gene: TRBV3-1
abundance: .
j_gene: TRBJ1-1
len: 10
CDR3aa: ASSQGTGEAF

v_gene: TRBV3-1
abundance: .
j_gene: TRBJ2-2
len: 12
CDR3aa: ASSHPGMGGELF

v_gene: TRBV3-1
abundance: .
j_gene: TRBJ2-1
len: 11
CDR3aa: ASSFLAGGPTF

v_gene: TRBV7-3
abundance: few
j_gene: TRBJ2-1
len: 14
CDR3aa: ASSLTSASTGGEQF

v_gene: TRBV10-3
abundance: .
j_gene: TRBJ2-7
len: 13
CDR3aa: AISDTSGGFYEQY

v_gene: TRBV29-1
abundance: .
j_gene: TRBJ1-6
len: 13
CDR3aa: SATGDRERYSPLH

v_gene: TRBV5-1
abundance: few
j_gene: TRBJ2-2
len: 14
CDR3aa: ASSLLDGKNTGELF

v_gene: TRBV5-6
abundance: few
j_gene: TRBJ1-2
len: 12
CDR3aa: ASSFGTDDYGYT

v_gene: TRBV7-2
abundance: few
j_gene: TRBJ2-5
len: 13
CDR3aa: ASSFSTRNQETQY

v_gene: TRBV12-3/TRBV12-4
abundance: .
j_gene: TRBJ2-5
len: 13
CDR3aa: ARGTSGARVETQY

v_gene: TRBV7-2
abundance: .
j_gene: TRBJ1-1
len: 13
CDR3aa: ASSLVSRLGTEAF

v_gene: TRBV6-1
abundance: few
j_gene: TRBJ1-2
len: 12
CDR3aa: ASSRGQGNYGYT

v_gene: TRBV12-3/TRBV12-4
abundance: .
j_gene: TRBJ1-3
len: 13
CDR3aa: ASSLGQYSGNTIY

v_gene: TRBV5-5
abundance: few
j_gene: TRBJ2-3
len: 11
CDR3aa: ASSSDSGDTQY

v_gene: TRBV6-1
abundance: .
j_gene: TRBJ2-5
len: 11
CDR3aa: ASSRGQGGTQY

v_gene: TRBV11-2
abundance: .
j_gene: TRBJ2-1
len: 13
CDR3aa: ASSQTGSLGHEQF

v_gene: TRBV20-1
abundance: few
j_gene: TRBJ2-1
len: 13
CDR3aa: SAPDWQAIYNEQF

v_gene: TRBV3-1
abundance: .
j_gene: TRBJ1-2
len: 13
CDR3aa: ASSDKTGSKNGYT

v_gene: TRBV4-2
abundance: .
j_gene: TRBJ2-5
len: 13
CDR3aa: ASSQVTSGQETQY

v_gene: TRBV10-3
abundance: .
j_gene: TRBJ2-3
len: 15
CDR3aa: AVSSNPRGKGTDTQY

v_gene: TRBV12-3/TRBV12-4
abundance: .
j_gene: TRBJ1-2
len: 11
CDR3aa: ASTQLTGYGYT

v_gene: TRBV27
abundance: few
j_gene: TRBJ2-7
len: 10
CDR3aa: ASSSPPEEQY

v_gene: TRBV20-1
abundance: few
j_gene: TRBJ2-1
len: 12
CDR3aa: SARGQGNFNEQF

v_gene: TRBV11-2
abundance: .
j_gene: TRBJ1-1
len: 13
CDR3aa: ASTETWTGDTEAF

v_gene: TRBV20-1
abundance: .
j_gene: TRBJ2-3
len: 13
CDR3aa: SASLLAGGTDTQY

v_gene: TRBV6-1
abundance: few
j_gene: TRBJ1-2
len: 10
CDR3aa: ASSGWNYGYT

v_gene: TRBV3-1
abundance: .
j_gene: TRBJ2-5
len: 12
CDR3aa: ASSRELVEETQY

v_gene: TRBV9
abundance: few
j_gene: TRBJ1-5
len: 14
CDR3aa: ASRDPTQRCNQPQH

v_gene: TRBV5-1
abundance: once
j_gene: TRBJ2-5
len: 13
CDR3aa: ASSLTGRYQETQY